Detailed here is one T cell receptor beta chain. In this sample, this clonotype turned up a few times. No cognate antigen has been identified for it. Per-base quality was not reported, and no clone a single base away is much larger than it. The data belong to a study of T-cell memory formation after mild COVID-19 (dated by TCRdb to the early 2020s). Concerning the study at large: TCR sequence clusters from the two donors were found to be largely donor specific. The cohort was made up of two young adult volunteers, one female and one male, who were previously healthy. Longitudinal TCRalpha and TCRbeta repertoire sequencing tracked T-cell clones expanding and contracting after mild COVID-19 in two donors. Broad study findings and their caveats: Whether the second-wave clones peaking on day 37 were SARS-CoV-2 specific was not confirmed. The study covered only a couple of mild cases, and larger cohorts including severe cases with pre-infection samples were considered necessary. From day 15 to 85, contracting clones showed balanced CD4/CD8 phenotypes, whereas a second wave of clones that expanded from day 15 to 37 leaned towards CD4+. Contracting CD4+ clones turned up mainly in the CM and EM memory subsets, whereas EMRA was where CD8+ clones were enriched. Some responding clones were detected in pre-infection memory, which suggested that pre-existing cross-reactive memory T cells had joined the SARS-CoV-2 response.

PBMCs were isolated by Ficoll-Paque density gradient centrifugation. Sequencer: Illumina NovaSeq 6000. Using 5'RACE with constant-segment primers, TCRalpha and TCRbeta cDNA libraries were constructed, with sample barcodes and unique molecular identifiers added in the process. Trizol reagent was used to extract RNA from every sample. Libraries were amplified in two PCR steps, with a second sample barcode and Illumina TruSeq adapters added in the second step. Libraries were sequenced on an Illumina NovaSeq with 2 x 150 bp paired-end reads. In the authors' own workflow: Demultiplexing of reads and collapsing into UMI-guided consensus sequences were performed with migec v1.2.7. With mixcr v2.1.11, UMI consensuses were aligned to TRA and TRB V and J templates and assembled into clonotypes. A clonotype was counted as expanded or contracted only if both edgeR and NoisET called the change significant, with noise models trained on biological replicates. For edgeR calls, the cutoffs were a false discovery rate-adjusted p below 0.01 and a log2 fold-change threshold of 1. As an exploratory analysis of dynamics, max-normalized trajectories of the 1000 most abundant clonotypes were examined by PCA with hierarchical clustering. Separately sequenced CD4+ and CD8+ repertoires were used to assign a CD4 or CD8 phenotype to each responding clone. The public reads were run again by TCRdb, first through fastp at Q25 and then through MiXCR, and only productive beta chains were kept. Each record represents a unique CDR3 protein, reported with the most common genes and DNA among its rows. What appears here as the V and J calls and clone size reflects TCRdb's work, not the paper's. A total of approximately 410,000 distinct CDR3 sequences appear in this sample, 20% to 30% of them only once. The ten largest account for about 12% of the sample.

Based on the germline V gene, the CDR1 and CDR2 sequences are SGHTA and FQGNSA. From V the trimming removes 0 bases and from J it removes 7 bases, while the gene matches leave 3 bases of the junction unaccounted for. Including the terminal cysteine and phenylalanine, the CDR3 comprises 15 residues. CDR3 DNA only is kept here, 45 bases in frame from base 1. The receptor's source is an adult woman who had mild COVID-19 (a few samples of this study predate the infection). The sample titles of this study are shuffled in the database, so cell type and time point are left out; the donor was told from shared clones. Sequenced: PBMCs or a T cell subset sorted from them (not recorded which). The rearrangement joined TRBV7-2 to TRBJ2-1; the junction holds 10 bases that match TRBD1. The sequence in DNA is TGTGCCAGCAGCTTAGCGGGACAGGGGTATAATGAGCAGTTCTTC. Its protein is CASSLAGQGYNEQFF.